This T cell receptor (beta chain) stems from a study of blood T cell repertoires in COVID-19. Study background: Samples representing acute and convalescent COVID-19 were sourced from the United States, Italy and Spain. The analysed material was cDNA or gDNA that came from T cells, B-cell-depleted T cells, or PBMCs.

The CDR3 has 15 amino acids. Trimming took 0 bases from V and 5 from J, leaving 13 bases between them. CDR1 is SNHLY and CDR2 is FYNNEI in the germline V gene. Per the authors' pipeline: Reference gene primer amplification in the assay estimated nucleated cell counts. This table comes from immunoSEQ multiplex PCR, and its TCRdb copy is limited to in-frame clones, with some not included. V and J calls and clone size come straight from that table; D and trimming were deduced from the DNA. This sample has about 140,000 clones, with around 86% found just once. The origin of this receptor is a human donor in a cohort sampled during active COVID-19. The sample comprised peripheral blood. The chain links TRBV2 to TRBJ1-2; D is ambiguous. This chain's CDR3 is CASSEASPSPYGYTF. CDR3 sequence (DNA): TGTGCCAGCAGTGAAGCATCACCAAGCCCTTATGGCTACACCTTC.